This TCR beta chain was found in a study of blood T cell repertoires in COVID-19. Study background: From the United States, Italy and Spain came samples of acute and convalescent COVID-19. The cDNA or gDNA used as material had been derived from T cells, B-cell-depleted T cells, or PBMCs.

Assay: immunoSEQ multiplex PCR; the TCRdb copy retains only in-frame clones and omits some. This repertoire shows 300,000 to 450,000 clones, about 89% found once; its top ten account for roughly 1.4%. The J segment lost 8 bases and the V segment lost 4 bases, leaving 6 bases of the junction unmatched. Germline V CDR1 and CDR2: SGHDN, FVKESK. This CDR3 has 14 amino acids. This chain uses TRBV14 with TRBJ1-4, with TRBD1 matching 8 bases. The clonotype comes from a man aged 25 to 40 who had recovered from COVID-19. Specimen: PBMCs or T cells enriched from blood (not recorded which). This chain's CDR3 is CASSLRQGREKLFF. The CDR3 DNA sequence: TGTGCCAGCAGCCTCAGACAGGGGAGAGAAAAACTGTTTTTT.